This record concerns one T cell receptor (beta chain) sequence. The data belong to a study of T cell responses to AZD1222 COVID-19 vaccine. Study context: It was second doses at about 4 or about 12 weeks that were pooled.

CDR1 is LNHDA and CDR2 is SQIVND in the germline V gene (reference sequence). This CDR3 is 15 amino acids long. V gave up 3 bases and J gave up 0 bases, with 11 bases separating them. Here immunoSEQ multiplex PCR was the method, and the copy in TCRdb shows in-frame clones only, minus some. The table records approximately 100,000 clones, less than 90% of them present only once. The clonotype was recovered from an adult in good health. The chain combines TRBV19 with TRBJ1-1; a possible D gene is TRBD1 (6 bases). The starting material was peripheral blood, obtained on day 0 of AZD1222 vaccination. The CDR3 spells CASSIWGALNTEAFF. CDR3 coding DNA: TGTGCCAGTAGTATTTGGGGGGCCCTGAACACTGAAGCTTTCTTT.